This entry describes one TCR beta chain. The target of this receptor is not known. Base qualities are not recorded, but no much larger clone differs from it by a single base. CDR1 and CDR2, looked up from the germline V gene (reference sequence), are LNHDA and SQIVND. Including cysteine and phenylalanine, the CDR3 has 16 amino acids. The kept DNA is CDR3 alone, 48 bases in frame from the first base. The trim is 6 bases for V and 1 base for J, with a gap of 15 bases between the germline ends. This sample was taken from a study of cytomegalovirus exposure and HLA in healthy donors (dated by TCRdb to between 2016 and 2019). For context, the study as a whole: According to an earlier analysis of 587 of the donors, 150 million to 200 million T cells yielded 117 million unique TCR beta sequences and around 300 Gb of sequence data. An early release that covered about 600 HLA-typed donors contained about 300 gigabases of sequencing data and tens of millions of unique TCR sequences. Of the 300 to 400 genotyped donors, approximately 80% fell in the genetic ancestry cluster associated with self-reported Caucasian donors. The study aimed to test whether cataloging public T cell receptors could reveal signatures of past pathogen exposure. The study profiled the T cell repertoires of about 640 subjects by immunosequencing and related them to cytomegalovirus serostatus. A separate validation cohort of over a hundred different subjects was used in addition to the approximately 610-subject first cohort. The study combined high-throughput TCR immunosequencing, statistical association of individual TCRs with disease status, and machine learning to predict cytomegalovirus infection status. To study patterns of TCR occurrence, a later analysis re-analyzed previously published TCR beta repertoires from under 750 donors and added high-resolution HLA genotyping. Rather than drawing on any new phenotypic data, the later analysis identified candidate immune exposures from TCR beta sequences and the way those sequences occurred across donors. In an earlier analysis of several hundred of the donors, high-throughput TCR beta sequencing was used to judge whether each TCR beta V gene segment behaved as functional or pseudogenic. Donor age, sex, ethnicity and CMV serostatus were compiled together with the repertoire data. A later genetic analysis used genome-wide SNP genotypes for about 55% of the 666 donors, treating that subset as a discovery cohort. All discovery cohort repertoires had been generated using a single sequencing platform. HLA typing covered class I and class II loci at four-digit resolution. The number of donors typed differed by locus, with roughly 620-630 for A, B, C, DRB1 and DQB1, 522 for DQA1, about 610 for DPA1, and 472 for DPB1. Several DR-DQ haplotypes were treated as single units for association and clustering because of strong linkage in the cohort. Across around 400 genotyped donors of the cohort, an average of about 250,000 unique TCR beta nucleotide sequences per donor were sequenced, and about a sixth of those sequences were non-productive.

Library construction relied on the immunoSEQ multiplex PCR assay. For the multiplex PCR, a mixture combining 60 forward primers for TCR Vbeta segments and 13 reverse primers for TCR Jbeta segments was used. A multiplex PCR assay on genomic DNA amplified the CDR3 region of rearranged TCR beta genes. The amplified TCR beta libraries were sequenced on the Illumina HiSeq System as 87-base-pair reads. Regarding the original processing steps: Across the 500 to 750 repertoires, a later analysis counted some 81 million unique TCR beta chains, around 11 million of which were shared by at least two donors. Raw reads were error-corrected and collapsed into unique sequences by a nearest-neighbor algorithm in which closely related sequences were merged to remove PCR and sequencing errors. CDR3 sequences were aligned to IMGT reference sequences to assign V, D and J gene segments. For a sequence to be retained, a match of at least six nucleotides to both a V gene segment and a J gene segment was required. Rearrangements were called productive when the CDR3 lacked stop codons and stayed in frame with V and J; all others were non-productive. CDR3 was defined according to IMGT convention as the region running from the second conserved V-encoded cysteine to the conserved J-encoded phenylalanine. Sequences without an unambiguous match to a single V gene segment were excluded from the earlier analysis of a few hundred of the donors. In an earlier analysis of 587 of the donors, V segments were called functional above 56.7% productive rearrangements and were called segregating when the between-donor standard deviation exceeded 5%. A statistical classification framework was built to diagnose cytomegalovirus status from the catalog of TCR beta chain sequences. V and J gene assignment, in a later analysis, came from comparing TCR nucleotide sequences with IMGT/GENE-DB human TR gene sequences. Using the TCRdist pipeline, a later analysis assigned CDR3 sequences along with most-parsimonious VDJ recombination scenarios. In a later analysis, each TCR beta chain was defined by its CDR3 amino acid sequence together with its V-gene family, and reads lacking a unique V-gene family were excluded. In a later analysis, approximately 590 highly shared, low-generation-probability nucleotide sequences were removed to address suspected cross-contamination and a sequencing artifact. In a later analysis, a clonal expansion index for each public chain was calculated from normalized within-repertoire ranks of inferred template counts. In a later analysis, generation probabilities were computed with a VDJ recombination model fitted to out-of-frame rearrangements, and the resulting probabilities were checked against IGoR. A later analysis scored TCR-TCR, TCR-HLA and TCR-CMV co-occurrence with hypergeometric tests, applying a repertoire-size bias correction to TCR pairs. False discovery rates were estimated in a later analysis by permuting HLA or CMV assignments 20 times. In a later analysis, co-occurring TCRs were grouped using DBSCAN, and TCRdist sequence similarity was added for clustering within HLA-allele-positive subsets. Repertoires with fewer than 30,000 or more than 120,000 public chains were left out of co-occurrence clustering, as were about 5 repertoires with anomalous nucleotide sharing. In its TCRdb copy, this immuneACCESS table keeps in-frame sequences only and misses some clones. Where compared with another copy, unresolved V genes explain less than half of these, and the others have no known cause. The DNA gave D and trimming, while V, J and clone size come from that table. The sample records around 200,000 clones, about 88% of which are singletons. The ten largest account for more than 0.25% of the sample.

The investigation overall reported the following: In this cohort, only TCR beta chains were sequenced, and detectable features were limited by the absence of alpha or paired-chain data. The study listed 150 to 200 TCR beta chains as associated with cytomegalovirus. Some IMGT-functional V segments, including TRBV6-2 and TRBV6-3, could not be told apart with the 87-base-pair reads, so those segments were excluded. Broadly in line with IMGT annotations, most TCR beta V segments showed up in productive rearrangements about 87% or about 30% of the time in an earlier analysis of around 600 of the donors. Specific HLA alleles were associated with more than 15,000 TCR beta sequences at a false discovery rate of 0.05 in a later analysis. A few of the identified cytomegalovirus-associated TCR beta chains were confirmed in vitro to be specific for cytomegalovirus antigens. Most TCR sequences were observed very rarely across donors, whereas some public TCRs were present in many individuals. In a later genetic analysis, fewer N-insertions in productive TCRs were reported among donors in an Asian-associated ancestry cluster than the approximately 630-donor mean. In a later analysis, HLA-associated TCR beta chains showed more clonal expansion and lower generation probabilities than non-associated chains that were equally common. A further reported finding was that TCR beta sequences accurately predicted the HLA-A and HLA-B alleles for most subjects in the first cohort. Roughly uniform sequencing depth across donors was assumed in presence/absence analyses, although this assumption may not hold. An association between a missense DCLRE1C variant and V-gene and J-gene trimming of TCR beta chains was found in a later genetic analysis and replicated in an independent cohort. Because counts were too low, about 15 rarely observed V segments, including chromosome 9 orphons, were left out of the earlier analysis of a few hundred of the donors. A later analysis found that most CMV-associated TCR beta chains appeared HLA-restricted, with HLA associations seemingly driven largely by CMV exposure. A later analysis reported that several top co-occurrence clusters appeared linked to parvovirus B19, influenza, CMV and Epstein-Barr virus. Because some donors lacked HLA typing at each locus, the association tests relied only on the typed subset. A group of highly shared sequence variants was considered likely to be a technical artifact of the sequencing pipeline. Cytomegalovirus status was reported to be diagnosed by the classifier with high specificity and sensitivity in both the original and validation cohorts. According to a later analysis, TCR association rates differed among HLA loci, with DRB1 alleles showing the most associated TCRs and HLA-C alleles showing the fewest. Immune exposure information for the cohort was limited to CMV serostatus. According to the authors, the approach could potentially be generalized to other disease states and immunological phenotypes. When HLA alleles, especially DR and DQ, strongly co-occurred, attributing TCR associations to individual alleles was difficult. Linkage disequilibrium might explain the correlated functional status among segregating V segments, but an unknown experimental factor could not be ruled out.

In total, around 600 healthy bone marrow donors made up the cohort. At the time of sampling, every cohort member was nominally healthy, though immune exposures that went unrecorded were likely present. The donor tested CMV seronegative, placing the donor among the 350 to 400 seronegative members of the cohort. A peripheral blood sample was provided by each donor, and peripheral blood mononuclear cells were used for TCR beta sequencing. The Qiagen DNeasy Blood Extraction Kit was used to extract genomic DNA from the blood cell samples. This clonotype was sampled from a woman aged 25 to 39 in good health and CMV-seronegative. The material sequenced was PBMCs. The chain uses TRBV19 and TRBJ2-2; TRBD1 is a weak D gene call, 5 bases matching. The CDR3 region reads CASRPDNLGNTGELFF. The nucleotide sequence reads TGTGCCAGTAGGCCGGACAACTTGGGGAACACCGGGGAGCTGTTTTTT. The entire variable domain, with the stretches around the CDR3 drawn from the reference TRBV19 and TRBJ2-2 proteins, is DGGITQSPKYLFRKEGQNVTLSCEQNLNHDAMYWYRQDPGQGLRLIYYSQIVNDFQKGDIAEGYSVSREKKESFPLTVTSAQKNPTAFYLCASRPDNLGNTGELFFGEGSRLTVL.